The 8 T cell receptor beta chains in this list originate from one sample, sequenced in a study of T cell responses to AZD1222 COVID-19 vaccine. Assay used: immunoSEQ multiplex PCR; TCRdb lists only in-frame clones, some missing. The profile covers over 75,000 clones, with under 90% appearing a single time and over 2% taken by the ten largest. The source was peripheral blood, collected on day 0 of AZD1222 vaccination. Receptor source: an adult in good health.

In its sample, this clone was seen a few times. The chain has TRBV4-1 and TRBJ1-1, with 7 bases that match TRBD1. From germline, CDR1 is MGHRA and CDR2 YSYEKL. Trimming cost V 0 bases and J 4 bases; bases outside gene matches: 5. The CDR3 totals 15 residues. CDR3 coding DNA: TGCGCCAGCAGCCAAGAAGGGGCAGGGGGCACTGAAGCTTTCTTT. Protein product: CASSQEGAGGTEAFF.

The chain links TRBV6-4 to TRBJ2-7, with D tentatively TRBD1 or TRBD2 (5 bases each). CDR3 length equals 14 residues. Germline lookup yields CDR1 MRHNA and CDR2 SNTAGT. V lost 3 bases, J lost 4 bases, and 13 bases lay in between. The CDR3 loop is CASSESEGSYEQYF. CDR3 in DNA: TGTGCCAGCAGTGAATCCGAGGGGTCGTACGAGCAGTACTTC.

This clone came up a few times. The chain combines TRBV13 with TRBJ2-7, with TRBD2 matching over 8 bases. The CDR3 is 17 residues long. V was clipped by 4 bases and J by 3 bases; unmatched bases: 14. Per the germline V gene, CDR1 is PRHDT and CDR2 is FYEKMQ (reference sequence). CDR3 DNA: TGTGCCAGCAGCTCCCACTTCGTGGGCGGGAGGCTCTACGAGCAGTACTTC. This gives the protein CASSSHFVGGRLYEQYF.

The chain recombines TRBV29-1 with TRBJ2-5, with 7 positions matching TRBD1. The V and J ends lost 7 bases and 5 bases, in that order; junction bases with no gene match: 16. The germline CDR1 and CDR2 sequences are SQVTM and ANQGSEA. This CDR3 has 15 residues. CDR3: CSAAKWGQPRETQYF. The CDR3 DNA reads as TGCAGCGCAGCGAAATGGGGACAGCCGCGGGAGACCCAGTACTTC.

The chain couples TRBV5-1 to TRBJ2-7, with 7 bases that match TRBD1. The CDR3 has 13 amino acids. Germline V gives CDR1 SGHRS, CDR2 YFSETQ. After removal of 4 bases from V and 6 bases from J, the junction contained 7 bases not matched to a gene. CDR3 amino acids: CASSPSGGSEQYF. In nucleotides, the CDR3 is TGCGCCAGCAGCCCCTCAGGGGGATCCGAGCAGTACTTC.

The V call is TRBV10-3, the J call TRBJ2-5, with D possibly being TRBD2 (7 bases). Germline CDR1 ENHRY, CDR2 SYGVKD. The V gene lost 4 bases and the J gene lost 5 bases, with 14 bases spanning the gap. The CDR3 consists of 14 residues. The CDR3 nucleotides are TGTGCCATCAGTGTGGGGGGGGGCATGGAGACCCAGTACTTC. Its protein product is CAISVGGGMETQYF.

The chain combines TRBV18 with TRBJ1-1; a possible D gene is TRBD1 (6 bases). V lost 0 bases and J 0 bases, leaving 17 bases between the germline ends. Germline V gene lookup returns CDR1 KGHSH and CDR2 LQKENI. CDR3 length equals 18 residues. This chain's CDR3 is CASSPPSTGTFMNTEAFF. DNA for the CDR3: TGTGCCAGCTCACCACCATCGACAGGCACATTCATGAACACTGAAGCTTTCTTT.

The chain combines TRBV19 with TRBJ1-3, with D tentatively TRBD1 (6 bases). Per the germline V gene, CDR1 is LNHDA and CDR2 is SQIVND (reference sequence). Trimming took 5 bases from V and 1 from J, leaving 15 bases between them. CDR3 size: 16 residues. CDR3 bases: TGTGCCAGTAGTCCGACAGGCCAGCTTTCTGGAAACACCATATATTTT. This translates into CASSPTGQLSGNTIYF.